A single sample is the source of the 9 T cell receptor beta chains below, sequenced in a study of blood T cell repertoires in COVID-19. Generated by immunoSEQ multiplex PCR, the TCRdb table keeps only in-frame clones and is missing some. The table records 60,000 to 65,000 clones, about 87% of them present only once. The material sequenced was peripheral blood. Source of these receptors: a human donor with active COVID-19. The donor label of this sample is uncertain.

This chain connects TRBV15 to TRBJ2-5; 7 bases are a match to TRBD1. CDR1 is LNHNV, CDR2 YYDKDF, per germline (reference sequence). The length of the CDR3 is 15 residues. V lost 6 bases, J lost 2 bases, and 9 bases stayed unmatched. The CDR3 nucleotides read TGTGCCACCAGAGGGGGACAGTCCCTTCAAGAGACCCAGTACTTC. Translated: CATRGGQSLQETQYF.

The chain carries TRBV4-1 and TRBJ2-7; no reliable D call. The CDR3 has 13 residues. V shed 5 bases and J shed 2 bases, with 10 bases lying between them. Germline CDR1 and CDR2: MGHRA and YSYEKL. In nucleotides, the CDR3 is TGCGCCAGCAGCTCACGACTCCCCTACGAGCAGTACTTC. It codes for CASSSRLPYEQYF.

The gene calls are TRBV3-1 (or the pseudogene TRBV3-2) and TRBJ1-5; 9 nucleotides agree with TRBD1. V shed 6 bases and J 2 bases; nucleotides not matched to a gene: 2. CDR3 length: 14 amino acids. Germline assignment: CDR1 LGHDT and CDR2 YNNKEL (reference sequence). The CDR3 loop reads CASSRQGGNQPQHF. CDR3 sequence (DNA): TGTGCCAGCAGTCGACAGGGGGGCAATCAGCCCCAGCATTTT.

This chain uses TRBV9 with TRBJ2-1; TRBD2 matches 12 bases. J gave up 2 bases and V 0 bases, and 24 bases lay outside the gene matches. Germline CDR1 and CDR2: SGDLS and YYNGEE. The CDR3 loop spans 24 amino acids. The CDR3 DNA reads as TGTGCCAGCAGCGTAGTATCGTGGGACAGGAGACTAGCGGGAGCCCGGTGGCCCTACAATGAGCAGTTCTTC. Translation gives CASSVVSWDRRLAGARWPYNEQFF.

This chain links TRBV2 with TRBJ1-1; no clear D. The CDR3 covers 15 residues. The V end was cut by 6 bases, the J end by 1 base, with 15 bases between. The germline V gene has CDR1 SNHLY and CDR2 FYNNEI. The CDR3 loop is CASSPDLVRNTEAFF. The CDR3 DNA is TGTGCCAGCAGCCCCGACTTGGTGAGGAACACTGAAGCTTTCTTT.

The chain recombines TRBV7-2 with TRBJ1-6; TRBD1 matches at 7 bases. After removal of 3 bases from V and 13 bases from J, the junction contained 3 bases not matched to a gene. CDR3 length: 12 amino acids. Germline assignment: CDR1 SGHTA and CDR2 FQGNSA. CDR3 sequence reads: CASSFDRAPLHF. The CDR3 bases are TGTGCCAGCAGCTTCGACAGGGCTCCCCTCCACTTT.

The chain joins TRBV7-2 to TRBJ2-3, with TRBD1 matching over 9 bases. Germline lookup yields CDR1 SGHTA and CDR2 FQGNSA. After removal of 2 bases from V and 4 bases from J, the junction contained 4 bases not matched to a gene. This CDR3 contains 15 residues. This CDR3 reads CASSLNRGPPDTQYF. The CDR3 region has the DNA TGTGCCAGCAGCTTAAACAGGGGGCCCCCAGATACGCAGTATTTT.

The chain is built from TRBV9 and TRBJ2-3; TRBD1 might be the D (5 bases). There are 13 residues in the CDR3. The germline V gene has CDR1 SGDLS and CDR2 YYNGEE. The V end was cut by 0 bases, the J end by 3 bases, with 5 bases between. CDR3: CASSVEGTDTQYF. The CDR3 DNA is TGTGCCAGCAGCGTAGAGGGGACAGATACGCAGTATTTT.

The chain is built from TRBV29-1 and TRBJ2-5; 8 nucleotides align to TRBD1. CDR3 length: 13 amino acids. After removal of 8 bases from V and 5 bases from J, the junction contained 10 bases not matched to a gene. Germline V CDR1 and CDR2: SQVTM, ANQGSEA. In DNA form, the CDR3 reads TGCAGCACCCGACAGGGGCTTGTTGAGACCCAGTACTTC. It specifies CSTRQGLVETQYF.